Listed below are T cell receptor beta chains from one sample, sequenced in a study of blood T cell repertoires in COVID-19. This table comes from immunoSEQ multiplex PCR, and its TCRdb copy is limited to in-frame clones, with some not included. The sample consists of some 14,000 clones, roughly nine tenths of them appearing once. The sequenced material came from peripheral blood. The source of these receptors is a woman aged 65 to 85 in a cohort sampled during active or convalescent COVID-19. Both conserved end residues are part of each CDR3. D genes are given only for firm matches. Clone size, where shown, is once, few, many, or a class for clones that have expanded.

v_call	clone_size	cdr3_length	d_call	j_call	cdr3_aa	cdr3_nt
TRBV4-3	NA	15	NA	TRBJ1-1	CASSQVPQGNTEAFF	TGCGCCAGCAGCCAGGTGCCACAGGGTAACACTGAAGCTTTCTTT
TRBV2	NA	15	NA	TRBJ2-1	CASSVARGSYNEQFF	TGTGCCAGCAGTGTGGCCCGGGGCTCCTACAATGAGCAGTTCTTC
TRBV20-1	once	10	NA	TRBJ2-1	CSAVIGEQFF	TGCAGTGCTGTTATCGGTGAGCAGTTCTTC
TRBV9	NA	17	TRBD1	TRBJ1-2	CASSVGPRDTGDYGYTF	TGTGCCAGCAGCGTAGGCCCCCGGGACACAGGGGACTATGGCTACACCTTC
TRBV3-1/TRBV3-2	NA	15	NA	TRBJ2-4	CASRATVIAKNIQYF	TGTGCCAGCAGAGCGACAGTCATAGCCAAAAACATTCAGTACTTC
TRBV28	few	15	TRBD1	TRBJ1-2	CASSLNQGTGGGYTF	TGTGCCAGCAGTTTAAACCAAGGGACAGGGGGTGGCTACACCTTC
TRBV29-1	NA	13	NA	TRBJ1-2	CSVRDPGYYGYTF	TGCAGCGTCCGAGACCCGGGATACTATGGCTACACCTTC
TRBV18	NA	13	NA	TRBJ1-2	CASSPDTLRGYTF	TGTGCCAGCTCACCGGACACCCTGCGTGGCTACACCTTC
TRBV29-1	NA	14	NA	TRBJ1-1	CSVSNSLMNTEAFF	TGCAGCGTTTCCAACAGCTTAATGAACACTGAAGCTTTCTTT
TRBV6-1	NA	17	TRBD2	TRBJ2-6	CASSVSGGSSGANVLTF	TGTGCCAGCAGTGTTTCGGGGGGGAGCTCTGGGGCCAACGTCCTGACTTTC
TRBV7-8	NA	19	TRBD1	TRBJ2-6	CASSLRGGQGGSGANVLTF	TGTGCCAGCAGCTTAAGGGGAGGACAGGGCGGCTCTGGGGCCAACGTCCTGACTTTC
TRBV24-1	NA	17	TRBD2	TRBJ2-1	CATSGISGGRSYNEQFF	TGTGCCACCAGTGGGATAAGCGGGGGGCGCTCCTACAATGAGCAGTTCTTC
TRBV28	NA	13	NA	TRBJ2-3	CASSHRSTDTQYF	TGTGCCAGCAGTCACCGGAGCACAGATACGCAGTATTTT
TRBV7-2	NA	13	NA	TRBJ1-2	CASSLAGVYGYTF	TGTGCCAGCAGCTTAGCAGGGGTATATGGCTACACCTTC
TRBV4-1	NA	15	NA	TRBJ2-7	CASSQEWGEGYEQYF	TGCGCCAGCAGCCAAGAGTGGGGGGAAGGCTACGAGCAGTACTTC
TRBV6-5	NA	13	NA	TRBJ1-2	CASGRAGRYGYTF	TGTGCCAGCGGACGGGCAGGGAGGTATGGCTACACCTTC
TRBV27	NA	13	TRBD2	TRBJ2-7	CASRPGGASVQYF	TGTGCCAGCAGGCCGGGGGGAGCTTCGGTGCAGTACTTC
TRBV13	NA	15	TRBD1	TRBJ2-7	CASSHPRRGPYEQYF	TGTGCCAGCAGCCACCCCCGCAGGGGGCCTTACGAGCAGTACTTC
TRBV7-9	once	15	TRBD1	TRBJ1-1	CASSLTGYQNTEAFF	TGTGCCAGCAGCTTGACAGGGTACCAGAACACTGAAGCTTTCTTT
TRBV20-1	few	17	NA	TRBJ1-5	CSASETRGQRSNQPQHF	TGCAGTGCTAGTGAAACCCGAGGACAACGAAGCAATCAGCCCCAGCATTTT
TRBV7-9	NA	15	TRBD1	TRBJ1-5	CASSPGQGANQPQHF	TGTGCCAGCAGCCCGGGACAGGGGGCGAATCAGCCCCAGCATTTT
TRBV5-1	NA	17	TRBD2	TRBJ2-3	CASSLAPSGGDTDTQYF	TGCGCCAGCAGCTTGGCGCCTAGCGGGGGGGATACAGATACGCAGTATTTT
TRBV28	NA	16	TRBD1	TRBJ1-5	CASWDRAHYSNQPQHF	TGTGCCAGCTGGGACAGGGCCCATTATAGCAATCAGCCCCAGCATTTT
TRBV7-3	once	13	TRBD2	TRBJ2-3	CASSSGGHDTQYF	TGTGCCAGCAGCTCGGGGGGGCATGATACGCAGTATTTT
TRBV7-2	NA	15	NA	TRBJ2-5	CASSFGQTLQETQYF	TGTGCCAGCAGCTTCGGACAGACCCTCCAAGAGACCCAGTACTTC
TRBV4-1	NA	19	TRBD2	TRBJ2-3	CASSQDGGLADVGADTQYF	TGCGCCAGCAGCCAAGATGGGGGACTAGCGGATGTTGGGGCAGATACGCAGTATTTT
TRBV28	few	16	NA	TRBJ1-1	CASLGWEGTLNTEAFF	TGTGCCAGTCTTGGATGGGAGGGGACCTTGAACACTGAAGCTTTCTTT
TRBV28	once	15	NA	TRBJ2-3	CASSLGRGGTDTQYF	TGTGCCAGCAGTTTGGGGCGCGGGGGCACAGATACGCAGTATTTT
TRBV7-2	NA	14	TRBD2	TRBJ2-1	CASSPSGGRDEQFF	TGTGCCAGCAGCCCGAGCGGGGGAAGGGATGAGCAGTTCTTC
TRBV28	NA	13	NA	TRBJ2-7	CASRVGVSYEQYF	TGTGCCAGCCGCGTCGGGGTATCCTACGAGCAGTACTTC
TRBV5-1	NA	16	TRBD2	TRBJ2-5	CASSLPPAGGMETQYF	TGCGCCAGCAGCTTGCCCCCGGCCGGGGGGATGGAGACCCAGTACTTC
TRBV10-3	NA	12	NA	TRBJ2-7	CAISEVADEQYF	TGTGCCATCAGTGAAGTTGCGGACGAGCAGTACTTC
TRBV3-1/TRBV3-2	NA	15	TRBD1	TRBJ1-6	CASSPGTAVASPLHF	TGTGCCAGCAGCCCCGGGACAGCGGTTGCTTCACCCCTCCACTTT
TRBV3-1/TRBV3-2	NA	16	NA	TRBJ2-5	CASSQELGRDWETQYF	TGTGCCAGCAGCCAAGAGCTCGGACGGGACTGGGAGACCCAGTACTTC
TRBV29-1	NA	14	NA	TRBJ2-1	CSVRKEGARNEQFF	TGCAGCGTTCGCAAGGAGGGGGCACGGAATGAGCAGTTCTTC
TRBV12-3/TRBV12-4	NA	12	NA	TRBJ1-6	CASSYSGSPLHF	TGTGCCAGCAGTTACAGCGGTTCACCCCTCCACTTT
TRBV10-3	NA	14	TRBD1	TRBJ2-7	CAISLTTGVDEQYF	TGTGCCATCAGTTTAACTACAGGGGTGGACGAGCAGTACTTC
TRBV3-1/TRBV3-2	NA	15	TRBD2	TRBJ2-5	CASSQRLQAGGSQYF	TGTGCCAGCAGCCAACGTTTGCAGGCGGGGGGGTCCCAGTACTTC
TRBV27	few	16	NA	TRBJ2-2	CASSLTAGWSTGELFF	TGTGCCAGCAGTTTAACTGCAGGGTGGAGCACCGGGGAGCTGTTTTTT
TRBV28	NA	15	TRBD1	TRBJ1-2	CASSLFFGQGHGYTF	TGTGCCAGCAGTTTATTCTTCGGACAGGGCCATGGCTACACCTTC
TRBV27	NA	12	TRBD1	TRBJ1-1	CASSPYRGRAFF	TGTGCCAGCAGTCCATACAGGGGTAGAGCTTTCTTT
TRBV3-1/TRBV3-2	NA	17	TRBD1	TRBJ2-1	CASSHPASDREKNEQFF	TGTGCCAGCAGCCACCCAGCCTCGGACAGGGAGAAAAATGAGCAGTTCTTC